The 24 T cell receptor beta chains below come from one sample, sequenced in a study of human T cells and chemical hapten exposure. Time point in this sample: pre-sensitization, week 0. Treatment given: therapeutic diphenylcyclopropenone sensitization with weekly scalp DPC. Using its own MiXCR run on the RACE reads, TCRdb lists one record per CDR3 protein. This table holds 250,000 or so distinct CDR3 sequences, around 7.7% found once. Source: whole blood, taken in connection with sensitization to the hapten diphenylcyclopropenone (DPC). Every receptor here comes from a man aged 18 to 30 with alopecia areata. Some clones in this sample may be carry-over from other donors' samples.

Worth noting for this clonotype: This may arise from a read error, as a much more abundant clone is one base away. The chain joins TRBV12-3 or TRBV12-4 to TRBJ2-3; 15 nucleotides match TRBD2. This CDR3 is built from 14 residues. V gave up 6 bases and J gave up 8 bases; unmatched junction bases: 3. CDR3 bases: TGTGCCAGCAGACGGACTAGCGGGGGGGTTACGCAGTATTTT. This codes for CASRRTSGGVTQYF.

V is TRBV20-1 and J is TRBJ2-7; D perhaps matches TRBD1 (7 bases). The CDR3 consists of 16 residues. Per germline, CDR1 DFQATT and CDR2 SNEGSKA (reference sequence). V was shortened by 0 bases and J by 0 bases, with 15 bases between the two germline ends. The CDR3 nucleotides are TGCAGTGCTAGAGATCTGGGGGGACAGACCTCCTACGAGCAGTACGTC. It codes for CSARDLGGQTSYEQYV.

This clonotype appeared many times. This rearrangement joins TRBV29-1 to TRBJ1-4; D is unclear. Germline CDR1 SQVTM, CDR2 ANQGSEA. The CDR3 is made up of 13 amino acids. The V and J ends lost 4 bases and 8 bases respectively, with 14 bases between them. Here the CDR3 reads CSVARAKGEKLFF. The CDR3 region has the DNA TGCAGCGTTGCCCGCGCAAAGGGCGAAAAACTGTTTTTT.

The rearrangement links TRBV2 to TRBJ1-2, with 12 bases matching TRBD1. The junction had 8 bases not matched to a gene; V was cut back by 8 bases and J by 7 bases. CDR3 length: 14 residues. Germline values: CDR1 SNHLY, CDR2 FYNNEI. CDR3 sequence (DNA): TGTGCCAGCGCAATGGGACAGGGGGCCGGTGGCTACACCTTC. Translated, it gives CASAMGQGAGGYTF. Drawing the rest from reference TRBV2 and TRBJ1-2, the complete variable domain is EPEVTQTPSHQVTQMGQEVILRCVPISNHLYFYWYRQILGQKVEFLVSFYNNEISEKSEIFDDQFSVERPDGSNFTLKIRSTKLEDSAMYFCASAMGQGAGGYTFGSGTRLTVV.

DNA for the CDR3: TGTGCCAGCAGCCCCGCCCGCGGGACAGGGAAAGCTAACTATGGCTACACCTTC. It yields the protein CASSPARGTGKANYGYTF. The chain uses TRBV6-2 or TRBV6-3 and TRBJ1-2; TRBD1 agrees at 9 bases. This CDR3 contains 18 residues. The trim removed 6 bases at V and 0 bases at J, leaving 14 bases unmatched. CDR1 is MNHEY and CDR2 is SVGEGT in the germline V gene.

This chain joins TRBV5-1 and TRBJ2-4; 9 nucleotides align to TRBD1. Germline V gene data show CDR1 as SGHRS and CDR2 as YFSETQ. J was trimmed by 8 bases and V by 0 bases; bases with no gene match: 6. The CDR3 has 15 residues. DNA for the CDR3: TGCGCCAGCAGCTTGGTTACAGGGGGCGTGGACATTCAGTACTTC. Its translation is CASSLVTGGVDIQYF. Based on the CDR3 plus reference TRBV5-1 and TRBJ2-4, the full variable domain is KAGVTQTPRYLIKTRGQQVTLSCSPISGHRSVSWYQQTPGQGLQFLFEYFSETQRNKGNFPGRFSGRQFSNSRSEMNVSTLELGDSALYLCASSLVTGGVDIQYFGAGTRLSVL.

This clonotype was detected a few times. The chain has TRBV6-6 and TRBJ1-2; 7 nucleotides match TRBD1. V trimming: 2 bases; J trimming: 5 bases; junction bases outside the gene matches: 2. CDR1 and CDR2 from the germline V gene are MNHNY and SVGAGI (reference sequence). CDR3 length equals 13 residues. In nucleotides, the CDR3 is TGTGCCAGCAGTTACAGGGGGCGGTATGGCTACACCTTC. Protein product: CASSYRGRYGYTF.

This clonotype was detected a few times. The V and J genes are TRBV11-2 and TRBJ2-7, with 8 positions matching TRBD2. The length of the CDR3 is 15 residues. Germline CDR1 reads SGHAT; CDR2 reads FQNNGV. V trimming: 4 bases; J trimming: 2 bases; junction bases outside the gene matches: 7. CDR3 region: CASSYHSGEAYEQYF. The CDR3 bases are TGTGCCAGCAGCTATCATAGCGGGGAAGCCTACGAGCAGTACTTC.

The sample holds many counts of this clonotype. The chain uses TRBV7-9 and TRBJ1-1; 7 bases agree with TRBD1. CDR1 and CDR2 (germline): SEHNR, FQNEAQ (reference sequence). Germline trimming cut 6 bases from V and 7 bases from J; bases unmatched to any gene: 5. CDR3 length equals 12 residues. For the CDR3, the DNA is TGTGCCAGCAGACGTCGACAGGGTGAAGCTTTCTTT. Protein sequence: CASRRRQGEAFF.

This clonotype showed up just a few times. The chain's CDR3 is CASSQGEGFNTEAFF. The CDR3 nucleotides read TGTGCCAGCAGCCAAGGTGAGGGATTTAACACTGAAGCTTTCTTT. The chain links TRBV3-1 to TRBJ1-1; D is undetermined. The V end lost 1 base, the J end lost 2 bases, and 11 bases lay between the germline ends. The CDR3 spans 15 residues. Germline V gene lookup returns CDR1 LGHDT and CDR2 YNNKEL (reference sequence). The full variable domain, its missing parts supplied by reference TRBV3-1 and TRBJ1-1, is DTAVSQTPKYLVTQMGNDKSIKCEQNLGHDTMYWYKQDSKKFLKIMFSYNNKELIINETVPNRFSPKSPDKAHLNLHINSLELGDSAVYFCASSQGEGFNTEAFFGQGTRLTVV.

The CDR3 DNA reads TGCAGTGTACGATTACAGGGGGACACAGATACGCAGTATTTT. Amino acids: CSVRLQGDTDTQYF. The chain combines TRBV20-1 with TRBJ2-3, with TRBD1 identical over 8 bases. The J segment lost 2 bases and the V segment lost 7 bases, leaving 8 bases of the junction unmatched. Germline lookup yields CDR1 DFQATT and CDR2 SNEGSKA (reference sequence). CDR3 length equals 14 residues.

The CDR3 sequence: CASAFNGGTLNYGYTF. The CDR3 DNA reads TGTGCTAGTGCCTTCAACGGGGGAACCCTTAACTATGGCTACACCTTC. This chain joins TRBV12-5 and TRBJ1-2; D might be TRBD1 (5 bases). The germline gives CDR1 LGHNT, CDR2 FRNRAP. V lost 7 bases and J 1 base, leaving 19 bases between the germline ends. The CDR3 is 16 amino acids.

The J gene is TRBJ2-1, the V gene TRBV7-9; possibly TRBD2 for D (6 bases). Deletions cut 3 bases from V and 6 bases from J, with 27 bases between. The germline V gene encodes CDR1 SEHNR and CDR2 FQNEAQ (reference sequence). CDR3 length equals 19 residues. The CDR3, as DNA: TGTGCCAGCAGCTTTTCCTCCGACTTTGGGGGGACTCCCGCCAATGAGCAGTTCTTC. Translating gives CASSFSSDFGGTPANEQFF.

This clonotype was counted only a few times. The CDR3 protein is CASSLTSRWYEQYV. Written as DNA, the CDR3 is TGTGCCAGCAGCTTAACGAGCAGGTGGTACGAGCAGTACGTC. The chain combines TRBV7-9 with TRBJ2-7, with D hard to call. V was cut by 2 bases and J by 4 bases, with 12 bases left in between. The length of the CDR3 is 14 residues. Germline V lookup: CDR1 SEHNR, CDR2 FQNEAQ (reference sequence).

The V and J genes are TRBV5-5 and TRBJ2-3; unclear D gene. This CDR3 region has 15 residues. Deletions cut 2 bases from V and 0 bases from J, with 10 bases between. Germline values: CDR1 SGHKS, CDR2 YYEKEE (reference sequence). Here the CDR3 DNA reads TGTGCCAGCAGCTTTGCCACCTTTAGCACAGATACGCAGTATTTT. Amino acids: CASSFATFSTDTQYF.

This clonotype showed up just a few times. The chain links TRBV6-5 to TRBJ2-1; tentative D call: TRBD2 (7 bases). V shed 4 bases and J shed 0 bases, with 10 bases lying between them. The germline gives CDR1 MNHEY, CDR2 SVGAGI. CDR3 size: 15 residues. As DNA, the CDR3 is TGTGCCAGCAGTTGGGGGGGGGCCTCCTACAATGAGCAGTTCTTC. Protein sequence: CASSWGGASYNEQFF.

The gene calls are TRBV27 and TRBJ1-1; no clear D gene. CDR3 length equals 15 residues. Germline V CDR1 and CDR2: MNHEY, SMNVEV (reference sequence). Trimming stripped 7 bases from V and 2 bases from J, with 17 bases between. This CDR3 reads CASMEWAVKNTEAFF. The CDR3 nucleotides are TGTGCCAGCATGGAATGGGCTGTCAAAAACACTGAAGCTTTCTTT.

The chain has TRBV6-2 or TRBV6-3 and TRBJ2-2; a weak D match, TRBD1 (7 bases). Germline V CDR1 and CDR2: MNHEY, SVGEGT. The CDR3 is 19 residues long. Trimming removed 2 bases at V and 1 base at J, with 20 bases between. The CDR3 region has the DNA TGTGCCAGCAGTTACAAGGCGGGACAGTCATATTTGAACACCGGGGAGCTGTTTTTT. This gives the protein CASSYKAGQSYLNTGELFF.

This clonotype was counted between two and nine times. The chain combines TRBV14 with TRBJ2-3, with D unclear. The germline V and J ends were trimmed by 2 bases and 0 bases, with 6 bases remaining between them. The CDR3 runs 14 residues. From germline, CDR1 is SGHDN and CDR2 FVKESK. In nucleotides, the CDR3 is TGTGCCAGCAGCCAAATTGGGAGCACAGATACGCAGTATTTT. It is translated as CASSQIGSTDTQYF.

This clonotype was picked up a small number of times. V and J are TRBV12-3 or TRBV12-4 and TRBJ2-2; D is unclear. Trimming pared 3 bases from V and 3 bases from J, leaving 5 bases between. The CDR3 has 13 amino acids. The CDR3 DNA reads as TGTGCCAGCAGTTTCCCTTACACCGGGGAGCTGTTTTTT. This codes for CASSFPYTGELFF.

This clonotype was seen repeatedly, ten times or more. This sequence joins TRBV19 and TRBJ1-5; the match to TRBD1 covers 7 bases. This CDR3 is 13 amino acids long. The germline V gene encodes CDR1 LNHDA and CDR2 SQIVND (reference sequence). With V trimmed by 5 bases and J by 6 bases, 4 bases remained unmatched. CDR3 sequence reads: CASSPGGSQPQHF. The CDR3 DNA is TGTGCCAGTAGTCCAGGGGGGAGTCAGCCCCAGCATTTT.

The V gene is TRBV7-9, the J gene TRBJ1-6, with no clear D. Germline-derived CDR1 and CDR2 are SEHNR and FQNEAQ (reference sequence). The ends were cut back, 1 base at V and 0 bases at J, with 10 bases in the middle. This CDR3 comprises 17 residues. CDR3 coding DNA: TGTGCCAGCAGCTTAGAGTCACCGAGCTCCTATAATTCACCCCTCCACTTT. Protein: CASSLESPSSYNSPLHF.

The chain recombines TRBV20-1 with TRBJ2-7; D unclear. Trimming took off 3 bases at V and 2 bases at J, with 11 bases between the two ends. Per the germline V gene, CDR1 is DFQATT and CDR2 is SNEGSKA (reference sequence). The CDR3 extends over 13 amino acids. The chain's CDR3 is CSASDQTAYEQYF. The CDR3 region has the DNA TGCAGTGCTAGCGATCAGACCGCCTACGAGCAGTACTTC.

V and J are TRBV6-2 or TRBV6-3 and TRBJ1-1, with D possibly being TRBD1 (6 bases). This CDR3 is built from 13 residues. The V end lost 2 bases, the J end lost 5 bases, and 9 bases lay between the germline ends. Germline CDR1 and CDR2: MNHEY and SVGEGT. CDR3 region: CASSYRQVTEAFF. The CDR3, as DNA: TGTGCCAGCAGTTACCGACAGGTAACTGAAGCTTTCTTT.